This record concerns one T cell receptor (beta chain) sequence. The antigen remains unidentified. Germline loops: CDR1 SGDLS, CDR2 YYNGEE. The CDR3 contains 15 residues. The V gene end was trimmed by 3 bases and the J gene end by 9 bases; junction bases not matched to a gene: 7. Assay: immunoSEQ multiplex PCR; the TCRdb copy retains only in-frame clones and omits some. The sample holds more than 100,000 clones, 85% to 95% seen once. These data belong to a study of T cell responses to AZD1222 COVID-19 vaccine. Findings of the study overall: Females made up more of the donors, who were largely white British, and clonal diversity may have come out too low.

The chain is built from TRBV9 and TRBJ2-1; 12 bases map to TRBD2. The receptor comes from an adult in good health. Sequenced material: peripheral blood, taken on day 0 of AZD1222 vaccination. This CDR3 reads CASSARLAGAIEQFF. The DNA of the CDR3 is TGTGCCAGCAGCGCGAGACTAGCGGGAGCTATTGAGCAGTTCTTC.